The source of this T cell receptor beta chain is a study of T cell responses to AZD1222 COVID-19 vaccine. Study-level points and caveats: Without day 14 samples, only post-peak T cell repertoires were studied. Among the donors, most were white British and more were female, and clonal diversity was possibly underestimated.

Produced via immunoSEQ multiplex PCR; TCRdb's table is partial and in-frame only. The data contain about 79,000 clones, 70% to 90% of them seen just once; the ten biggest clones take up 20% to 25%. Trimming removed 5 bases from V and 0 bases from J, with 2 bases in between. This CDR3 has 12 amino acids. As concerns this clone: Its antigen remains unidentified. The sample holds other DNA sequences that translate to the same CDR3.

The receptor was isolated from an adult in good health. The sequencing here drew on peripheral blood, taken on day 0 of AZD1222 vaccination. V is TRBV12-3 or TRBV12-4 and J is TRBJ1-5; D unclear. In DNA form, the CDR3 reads TGTGCCAGCAGTCCTAGCAATCAGCCCCAGCATTTT. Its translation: CASSPSNQPQHF.